The rows below give T cell receptor beta chains drawn from one sample of a study of shared clonotypes between healthy human individuals. Using immunoSEQ multiplex PCR, the repertoire was profiled, and TCRdb retains in-frame clones only, with some absent. The sample records over 400,000 clones, about 96% being singletons. Sequencing was carried out using naive CD4+ T cells sorted from blood. These receptors all stem from a woman between 25 and 40 years old in good health. Each CDR3 is given with its conserved first and last residue. The D gene is left open where the match is weak. Clone size is given for some rows only: seen once, a few or many times, or a class if the clone is expanded.

clone_size,v_call,j_call,d_call,cdr3_aa,cdr3_nt
NA,TRBV7-2,TRBJ2-5,NA,CASSPNSRGETQYF,TGTGCCAGCAGCCCCAACAGCCGGGGGGAGACCCAGTACTTC
NA,TRBV4-1,TRBJ2-1,NA,CASSQDFYQAAVKGPNEQFF,TGCGCCAGCAGCCAAGATTTTTACCAGGCAGCAGTTAAGGGGCCTAATGAGCAGTTCTTC
NA,TRBV4-1,TRBJ2-5,TRBD2,CASSQPGTTKETQYF,TGCGCCAGCAGCCAACCCGGGACTACGAAAGAGACCCAGTACTTC
NA,TRBV7-9,TRBJ1-1,NA,CASSSGVQGPNEAFF,TGTGCCAGCAGCTCGGGGGTACAGGGACCTAATGAAGCTTTCTTT
NA,TRBV19,TRBJ2-7,NA,CASSMSRGKSYEQYF,TGTGCCAGTAGTATGAGCAGGGGCAAATCCTACGAGCAGTACTTC
NA,TRBV20-1,TRBJ1-1,TRBD1,CSAHGQGSAFF,TGCAGTGCCCACGGACAGGGTTCAGCTTTCTTT
once,TRBV9,TRBJ2-6,NA,CASSFRDRQSSGANVLTF,TGTGCCAGCAGCTTCCGGGACCGGCAGAGCTCTGGGGCCAACGTCCTGACTTTC
NA,TRBV25-1,TRBJ1-1,NA,CASSKTENTEAFF,TGTGCCAGCAGTAAGACGGAGAACACTGAAGCTTTCTTT
NA,TRBV19,TRBJ1-2,NA,CASSREYRDGYTF,TGTGCCAGTAGTAGGGAGTATAGAGATGGCTACACCTTC
once,TRBV18,TRBJ1-5,NA,CASSPAGGVRQPQHF,TGTGCCAGCTCACCGGCCGGGGGAGTGAGACAGCCCCAGCATTTT
once,TRBV10-3,TRBJ2-7,NA,CAISEGRSSSYEQYF,TGTGCCATCAGTGAAGGCCGCAGTAGCTCCTACGAGCAGTACTTC
NA,TRBV28,TRBJ2-2,TRBD2,CASSGGLAVTGELFF,TGTGCCAGCAGTGGGGGACTAGCGGTAACCGGGGAGCTGTTTTTT
once,TRBV2,TRBJ2-1,TRBD2,CASSLAGGNNEQFF,TGTGCCAGCAGTCTAGCGGGAGGCAACAATGAGCAGTTCTTC
NA,TRBV2,TRBJ2-3,NA,CATGTENSYTDTQYF,TGTGCCACCGGGACGGAAAACTCCTACACAGATACGCAGTATTTT
few,TRBV18,TRBJ2-2,NA,CASSPGSSTGELFF,TGTGCCAGCTCACCAGGATCGAGCACCGGGGAGCTGTTTTTT
NA,TRBV5-4,TRBJ1-2,NA,CASSLLQENGYTF,TGTGCCAGCAGCTTATTACAGGAGAATGGCTACACCTTC
NA,TRBV2,TRBJ2-5,TRBD2,CASREGRVTQYF,TGTGCCAGCAGGGAAGGGAGGGTCACCCAGTACTTC
once,TRBV6-5,TRBJ2-3,TRBD2,CASRGRGRAVDTQYF,TGTGCCAGCAGAGGCCGCGGGAGGGCCGTAGATACGCAGTATTTT
NA,TRBV9,TRBJ1-2,NA,CASSVADLTDPANYGYTF,TGTGCCAGCAGCGTAGCCGATCTAACCGACCCGGCGAACTATGGCTACACCTTC
NA,TRBV2,TRBJ1-4,TRBD1,CASRADRGDFLELFF,TGTGCCAGCAGGGCAGACAGGGGCGATTTCTTAGAGCTGTTTTTT
NA,TRBV29-1,TRBJ2-3,NA,CSVVRGAVNRDTQYF,TGCAGCGTCGTTAGGGGAGCGGTTAATAGAGATACGCAGTATTTT
NA,TRBV10-1,TRBJ2-1,NA,CASSEPDGQPISSYNEQFF,TGCGCCAGCAGTGAGCCCGACGGACAGCCTATTAGCTCCTACAATGAGCAGTTCTTC
NA,TRBV5-8,TRBJ1-5,NA,CASSLGVWDSNQPQHF,TGTGCCAGCAGCTTGGGGGTGTGGGATAGCAATCAGCCCCAGCATTTT
NA,TRBV7-9,TRBJ1-5,NA,CASSGSGSRNNQPQHF,TGTGCCAGCAGCGGCAGTGGCAGCAGAAACAATCAGCCCCAGCATTTT
NA,TRBV6-4,TRBJ2-3,NA,CASSVGASTDTQYF,TGTGCCAGCAGTGTTGGGGCTAGCACAGATACGCAGTATTTT
NA,TRBV28,TRBJ2-5,TRBD2,CASSFPSGRGVETQYF,TGTGCCAGCAGTTTCCCTAGCGGGAGAGGGGTGGAGACCCAGTACTTC
NA,TRBV28,TRBJ1-4,NA,CASSSPGEKLFF,TGTGCCAGCAGCTCCCCGGGGGAAAAACTGTTTTTT
NA,TRBV6-5,TRBJ2-1,TRBD2,CASSYSTGAGVSEQFF,TGTGCCAGCAGTTACTCGACGGGAGCGGGAGTGAGTGAGCAGTTCTTC
NA,TRBV15,TRBJ1-4,NA,CATSRDKGNEKLFF,TGTGCCACCAGCAGAGATAAAGGGAATGAAAAACTGTTTTTT
NA,TRBV5-6,TRBJ2-5,NA,CASSLGGSGETQYF,TGTGCCAGCAGCTTGGGTGGGTCCGGAGAGACCCAGTACTTC
NA,TRBV2,TRBJ1-1,NA,CASSAETGSGSFF,TGTGCCAGCAGTGCGGAAACAGGGTCGGGATCTTTCTTT
NA,TRBV30,TRBJ2-7,NA,CAWSPQTSFSEQYF,TGTGCCTGGAGTCCCCAAACTAGTTTTTCCGAGCAGTACTTC
once,TRBV18,TRBJ2-7,NA,CASSPPSKTLEQYF,TGTGCCAGCTCCCCACCCTCAAAGACCCTCGAGCAGTACTTC
once,TRBV30,TRBJ2-5,TRBD2,CAWRAGGETQYF,TGTGCCTGGCGAGCGGGAGGGGAGACCCAGTACTTC
NA,TRBV7-2,TRBJ2-5,TRBD2,CASSLALSGSPGRETQYF,TGTGCCAGCAGCTTAGCCCTTAGCGGGAGCCCCGGACGGGAGACCCAGTACTTC
NA,TRBV30,TRBJ2-7,NA,CAWSLGYEQYF,TGTGCCTGGAGCTTGGGGTACGAGCAGTACTTC
NA,TRBV25-1,TRBJ2-1,NA,CASSLNVEQFF,TGTGCCAGCAGCCTGAATGTGGAGCAGTTCTTC
NA,TRBV7-9,TRBJ2-3,TRBD2,CASSPGTSGRWTDTQYF,TGTGCCAGCAGCCCCGGGACTAGCGGGAGGTGGACAGATACGCAGTATTTT
NA,TRBV18,TRBJ2-3,TRBD2,CASSPLAGGSDTQYF,TGTGCCAGCTCACCACTAGCGGGAGGTTCAGATACGCAGTATTTT
once,TRBV18,TRBJ2-4,NA,CASSPRVQRSNVNIQYF,TGTGCCAGCTCACCACGCGTCCAAAGGAGTAACGTAAACATTCAGTACTTC
NA,TRBV5-4,TRBJ1-1,TRBD1,CASSFQGVNTEAFF,TGTGCCAGCAGCTTCCAGGGGGTGAACACTGAAGCTTTCTTT
NA,TRBV7-9,TRBJ2-1,NA,CASSLAVPTSEQFF,TGTGCCAGCAGCTTAGCAGTTCCCACGAGTGAGCAGTTCTTC